This TCR beta chain was sequenced for a study of lymphopenia after photon versus proton radiotherapy. Clones were sequenced by immunoSEQ multiplex PCR, and TCRdb holds only the in-frame ones, with some missing. The sample includes about 83,000 clones, around 88% of them seen just once. Trimming left V 6 bases short and J 0 bases short, with 12 bases between. The CDR3 runs 14 residues. Germline values: CDR1 SGHNT, CDR2 YYREEE (reference sequence). This clone occurred a few times. The sequence was collected from a man in his fifties or sixties with pancreatic cancer. The V gene is TRBV5-4, the J gene TRBJ1-2; perhaps TRBD1 as D (6 bases). Here the sequenced sample was peripheral blood, taken from a patient treated with proton-based radiotherapy. CDR3: CASTSGASNYGYTF. The CDR3 DNA is TGTGCCAGCACCTCGGGGGCCTCTAACTATGGCTACACCTTC.